The clone carrying this T cell receptor (beta chain) was counted only a few times. Its antigen is unknown. Germline and junction disagree at one end, which may indicate a read error. Germline lookup yields CDR1 GTSNPN and CDR2 SVGIG (reference sequence). CDR3 size: 11 residues. Both 60 Vbeta primers and 13 Jbeta primers went into the PCR. The data were produced by immunoSEQ multiplex PCR, yet TCRdb's version contains in-frame clones alone and is incomplete. The sample lists about 140,000 clones; around 77% were seen once. The data stem from a study of cytomegalovirus exposure and HLA in healthy donors. Study-level points and caveats: Investigators reported fewer than 200 TCR beta chains as tied to cytomegalovirus. Reports state that TCR beta sequences accurately predicted most subjects' HLA-A and HLA-B alleles. Rarity marked most TCR sequences, yet some public TCRs occurred in many donors. A previous analysis found most TCR beta V segments productive roughly 87% or roughly 30% of the time.

The TCR was taken from a man aged 25 to 45 in good health and CMV-seronegative. The sequencing input was PBMCs. The V gene is TRBV30, the J gene TRBJ1-1; 7 bases are shared with TRBD1. CDR3 DNA sequence: TGTGCCTGGAGTCTAACCGCCCTACAGGGGTTT. The encoded protein is CAWSLTALQGF.